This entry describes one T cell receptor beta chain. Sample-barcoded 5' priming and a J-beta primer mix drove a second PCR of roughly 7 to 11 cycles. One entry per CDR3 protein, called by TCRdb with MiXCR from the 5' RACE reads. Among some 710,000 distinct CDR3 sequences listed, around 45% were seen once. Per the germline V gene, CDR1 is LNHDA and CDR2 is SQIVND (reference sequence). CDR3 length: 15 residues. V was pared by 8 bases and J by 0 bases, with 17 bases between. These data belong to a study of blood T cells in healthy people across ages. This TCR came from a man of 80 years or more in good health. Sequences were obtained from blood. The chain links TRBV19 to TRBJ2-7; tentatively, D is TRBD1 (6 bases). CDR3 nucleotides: TGTGCCAGTCGTTTCCGGGACACCGTCTCCTACGAGCAGTACTTC. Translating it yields CASRFRDTVSYEQYF.